The 21 T cell receptor beta chains in this list originate from one sample, sequenced in a study of OX40 agonist ivuxolimab in advanced cancers. Measured with immunoSEQ multiplex PCR; TCRdb has only the in-frame clones, and not every one. The profile shows tens of thousands of clones, 89% of them singletons. Specimen: CD4+ or CD8+ T cells sorted from blood, collected in a trial of the OX40 agonist ivuxolimab. The receptors originated from an adult with an advanced solid tumor such as melanoma, head and neck, liver or kidney cancer.

This clone is a singleton in its sample. The chain recombines TRBV15 with TRBJ2-3; weak D call: TRBD2 (6 bases). V lost 1 base to trimming and J lost 3 bases, with 14 bases between them. The CDR3 runs 16 residues. From germline, CDR1 is LNHNV and CDR2 YYDKDF (reference sequence). As DNA, the CDR3 is TGTGCCACCAGCAGAGGATTGTCGGGAGTGACAGATACGCAGTATTTT. This translates into CATSRGLSGVTDTQYF. Full variable domain (rest looked up from reference TRBV15 and TRBJ2-3): DAMVIQNPRYQVTQFGKPVTLSCSQTLNHNVMYWYQQKSSQAPKLLFHYYDKDFNNEADTPDNFQSRRPNTSFCFLDIRSPGLGDTAMYLCATSRGLSGVTDTQYFGPGTRLTVL.

The rearrangement links TRBV6-5 to TRBJ2-1; 8 bases align to TRBD2. The germline V gene encodes CDR1 MNHEY and CDR2 SVGAGI. The junction had 5 bases not matched to a gene; V was cut back by 4 bases and J by 0 bases. This CDR3 is built from 16 residues. The CDR3 reads CASSSAGGGSYNEQFF. The CDR3 nucleotides read TGTGCCAGCAGTTCTGCCGGGGGGGGCTCCTACAATGAGCAGTTCTTC.

V and J are TRBV18 and TRBJ2-2; perhaps TRBD2 as D (5 bases). The CDR3 consists of 16 residues. The V end lost 1 base, the J end lost 2 bases, and 11 bases lay between the germline ends. CDR1 KGHSH and CDR2 LQKENI come from the germline V gene. CDR3 residues: CASSPLGSGNTGELFF. As DNA, the CDR3 is TGTGCCAGCTCACCACTTGGATCGGGAAACACCGGGGAGCTGTTTTTT.

The chain links TRBV29-1 to TRBJ2-5, with D perhaps matching TRBD1 (5 bases). V lost 2 bases to trimming and J lost 5 bases, with 9 bases between them. The CDR3 sequence is 12 residues long. Germline V CDR1 and CDR2: SQVTM, ANQGSEA. The chain's CDR3 is CSVETGAETQYF. CDR3 in DNA: TGCAGCGTTGAAACAGGCGCTGAGACCCAGTACTTC.

The chain combines TRBV15 with TRBJ2-5; D could derive from TRBD1 or TRBD2 (5 bases each). The CDR3 extends over 15 amino acids. Germline CDR1 is LNHNV and CDR2 is YYDKDF (reference sequence). With 0 bases removed from V and 5 bases from J, the gap between germline ends came to 13 bases. Here the CDR3 DNA reads TGTGCCACCAGCAGAGATCTGGGGGTTTGGGAGACCCAGTACTTC. Amino acids: CATSRDLGVWETQYF.

The table lists this clone with a few counts. This rearrangement joins TRBV5-8 to TRBJ1-2; TRBD1 might be the D (6 bases). The CDR3 is 13 residues long. The V end lost 4 bases, the J end lost 4 bases, and 11 bases lay between the germline ends. Germline V gene data show CDR1 as SGHTS and CDR2 as YDEGEE. The CDR3 sequence: CASSPPDSYGYTF. As DNA, the CDR3 is TGTGCCAGCAGCCCTCCGGACAGCTATGGCTACACCTTC.

The chain combines TRBV29-1 with TRBJ2-1, with D unresolved. The CDR3 totals 12 residues. Trimming took 3 bases from V and 3 from J, leaving 6 bases between them. Germline V gene sequence: CDR1 SQVTM, CDR2 ANQGSEA. The CDR3 is CSVEERYNEQFF. The CDR3 nucleotides read TGCAGCGTTGAGGAGCGCTACAATGAGCAGTTCTTC.

This chain connects TRBV5-1 to TRBJ2-2; no firm D call. V lost 1 base and J lost 6, with 13 bases in between. CDR1 is SGHRS and CDR2 is YFSETQ in the germline V gene. The CDR3 has 15 amino acids. The CDR3 here is CASSLSPTGAGELFF. In nucleotides, the CDR3 is TGCGCCAGCAGCTTGTCCCCTACGGGCGCCGGGGAGCTGTTTTTT. The whole variable domain, filled in from reference TRBV5-1 and TRBJ2-2, reads KAGVTQTPRYLIKTRGQQVTLSCSPISGHRSVSWYQQTPGQGLQFLFEYFSETQRNKGNFPGRFSGRQFSNSRSEMNVSTLELGDSALYLCASSLSPTGAGELFFGEGSRLTVL.

This clone has more than one count but fewer than ten. J is TRBJ1-3 and V is TRBV4-2; the D is unclear. Germline V gene lookup returns CDR1 LGHNA and CDR2 YNFKEQ. Trimming shortened V by 4 bases and J by 4 bases, and 11 bases separated the two germline ends. The CDR3 contains 14 residues. For the CDR3, the DNA is TGTGCCAGCAGCCGGGATCTTCTCGGAAACACCATATATTTT. Translating it yields CASSRDLLGNTIYF.

This rearrangement joins TRBV11-3 to TRBJ2-6; TRBD1 matches 7 bases. The V segment lost 2 bases and the J segment 2 bases; nucleotides outside the gene matches: 0. The CDR3 runs to 15 residues. CDR1 SGHNT and CDR2 YENEEA come from the germline V gene. CDR3 nucleotides: TGTGCCAGCAGCTTAACAGGGGCTGGGGCCAACGTCCTGACTTTC. This encodes CASSLTGAGANVLTF.

This clone was detected only once. The chain links TRBV6-1 to TRBJ1-4; 11 nucleotides align to TRBD1. Losses at the gene ends were 3 bases for V and 11 bases for J; bases not matched to a gene: 17. CDR1 MNHNS and CDR2 SASEGT come from the germline V gene. The CDR3 spans 18 residues. In DNA, the CDR3 is TGTGCCAGCAGTGAGAGGGGACAGGGGGGCCGACGGGTGTGGAAACTGTTTTTT. This gives the protein CASSERGQGGRRVWKLFF.

The chain has TRBV19 and TRBJ1-4; D call uncertain. The CDR3 has 12 amino acids. The V and J ends lost 9 bases and 6 bases respectively, with 11 bases between them. The germline V gene has CDR1 LNHDA and CDR2 SQIVND (reference sequence). The DNA for the CDR3 is TGTGCCAGCCGGTACTGGGATGAAAAACTGTTTTTT. Its protein product is CASRYWDEKLFF.

This rearrangement joins TRBV9 to TRBJ1-2, with unresolved D. V lost 3 bases, J lost 0 bases, and 12 bases lay in between. The CDR3 is made up of 15 amino acids. In germline, CDR1 is SGDLS, CDR2 YYNGEE. CDR3 residues: CASSAGGLANYGYTF. CDR3 DNA sequence: TGTGCCAGCAGCGCGGGAGGGTTAGCTAACTATGGCTACACCTTC. The full variable domain, completed using reference TRBV9 and TRBJ1-2, is DSGVTQTPKHLITATGQRVTLRCSPRSGDLSVYWYQQSLDQGLQFLIQYYNGEERAKGNILERFSAQQFPDLHSELNLSSLELGDSALYFCASSAGGLANYGYTFGSGTRLTVV.

This chain links TRBV5-1 with TRBJ1-2; 9 bases agree with TRBD1. CDR3 length: 13 residues. Germline CDR1 is SGHRS and CDR2 is YFSETQ. V lost 9 bases, J lost 0 bases, and 3 bases stayed unmatched. CDR3 residues: CATGTGTNYGYTF. In DNA, the CDR3 is TGCGCCACCGGGACAGGGACTAACTATGGCTACACCTTC.

The chain couples TRBV2 to TRBJ2-7; 10 bases map to TRBD2. CDR1 is SNHLY and CDR2 is FYNNEI in the germline V gene. With V trimmed by 3 bases and J by 5 bases, 7 bases remained unmatched. The CDR3 has 15 residues. CDR3 nucleotides: TGTGCCAGCAGTGACGGGCTAGCGGGAGTACACGAGCAGTACTTC. This gives the protein CASSDGLAGVHEQYF.

This chain joins TRBV7-2 and TRBJ2-7; possible D gene TRBD1, 5 bases. The CDR3 contains 13 residues. The germline V gene has CDR1 SGHTA and CDR2 FQGNSA. V was cut by 0 bases and J by 2 bases, with 5 bases left in between. CDR3 nucleotide sequence: TGTGCCAGCAGCTTAGCGGGGCCCTACGAGCAGTACTTC. This translates into CASSLAGPYEQYF.

The chain combines TRBV7-2 with TRBJ2-7; 9 bases are shared with TRBD1. Germline lookup yields CDR1 SGHTA and CDR2 FQGNSA. This CDR3 has 18 residues. V gave up 5 bases and J gave up 0 bases; unmatched junction bases: 14. CDR3 sequence: CASSPNSLDRGYSYEQYV. In DNA form, the CDR3 reads TGTGCCAGCAGCCCAAATTCCTTGGACAGGGGTTACTCCTACGAGCAGTACGTC.

This rearrangement joins TRBV11-1 to TRBJ2-3, with D unresolved. Germline CDR1 reads SGHAT; CDR2 reads FQDESV (reference sequence). The CDR3 has 14 amino acids. V shed 2 bases and J shed 0 bases, with 6 bases lying between them. CDR3: CASSLIASTDTQYF. CDR3 bases: TGTGCCAGCAGCTTAATCGCGAGCACAGATACGCAGTATTTT.

The genes are TRBV5-1 and TRBJ2-5, with no clear D. Per the germline V gene, CDR1 is SGHRS and CDR2 is YFSETQ. V gave up 2 bases and J gave up 1 base, with 9 bases separating them. CDR3 length: 14 amino acids. In nucleotides, the CDR3 is TGCGCCAGCAGCTTTATGTGGGTCCAAGAGACCCAGTACTTC. Its translation: CASSFMWVQETQYF.

The chain links TRBV29-1 to TRBJ1-1; possibly TRBD1 for D (6 bases). This CDR3 has 12 amino acids. Germline V lookup: CDR1 SQVTM, CDR2 ANQGSEA. V was cut by 8 bases and J by 5 bases, with 15 bases left in between. The CDR3 here is CSSRGSGTEAFF. The CDR3 coding sequence is TGCAGCTCTAGGGGGTCGGGGACTGAAGCTTTCTTT.

DNA for the CDR3: TGTGCTTTTTCGAGGGACCTCAGTGAAAAACTGTTTTTT. Translating gives CAFSRDLSEKLFF. The V call is TRBV15, the J call TRBJ1-4, with a possible D match to TRBD1 (5 bases). The CDR3 runs to 13 residues. CDR1 is LNHNV and CDR2 is YYDKDF in the germline V gene (reference sequence).